Below, one T cell receptor beta chain is given with its context. The data originate from a study of shared T cell receptors in the human thymus. Trimming stripped 0 bases from V and 7 bases from J, with 12 bases between. The CDR3 has 14 amino acids. Germline-derived CDR1 and CDR2 are SGHAT and FQNNGV. TCRdb's table, derived via immunoSEQ multiplex PCR, lists solely in-frame clones and lacks some. In the table there are about 660,000 clones, approximately 88% of which are singletons. In addition, the sample was reused for a study of human thymus T cells.

The sequenced sample consisted of thymocytes. The receptor was derived from a boy under three years old with a congenital heart defect. The V and J genes are TRBV11-2 and TRBJ2-5, with D hard to call. CDR3 bases: TGTGCCAGCAGCTTAGATCTCTACGGCGGGACCCAGTACTTC. This gives the protein CASSLDLYGGTQYF. The full variable domain, in which reference TRBV11-2 and TRBJ2-5 provide the parts outside the CDR3, is EAGVAQSPRYKIIEKRQSVAFWCNPISGHATLYWYQQILGQGPKLLIQFQNNGVVDDSQLPKDRFSAERLKGVDSTLKIQPAKLEDSAVYLCASSLDLYGGTQYFGPGTRLLVL.